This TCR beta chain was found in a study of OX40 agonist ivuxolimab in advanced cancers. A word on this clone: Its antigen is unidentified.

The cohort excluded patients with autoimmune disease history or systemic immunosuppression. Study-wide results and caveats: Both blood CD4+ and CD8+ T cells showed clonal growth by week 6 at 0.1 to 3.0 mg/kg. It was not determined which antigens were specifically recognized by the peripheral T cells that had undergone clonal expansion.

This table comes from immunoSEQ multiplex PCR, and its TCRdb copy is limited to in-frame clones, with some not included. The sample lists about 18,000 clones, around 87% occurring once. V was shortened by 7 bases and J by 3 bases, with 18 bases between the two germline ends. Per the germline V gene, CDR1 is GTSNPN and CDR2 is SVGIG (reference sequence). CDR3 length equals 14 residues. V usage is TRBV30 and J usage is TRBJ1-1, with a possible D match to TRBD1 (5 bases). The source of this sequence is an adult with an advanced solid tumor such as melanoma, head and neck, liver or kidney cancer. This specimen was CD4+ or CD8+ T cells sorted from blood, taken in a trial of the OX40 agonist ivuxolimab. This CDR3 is CALYPAEGHTEAFF. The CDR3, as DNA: TGTGCCTTATATCCAGCAGAGGGGCACACTGAAGCTTTCTTT. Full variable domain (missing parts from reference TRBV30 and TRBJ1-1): SQTIHQWPATLVQPVGSPLSLECTVEGTSNPNLYWYRQAAGRGLQLLFYSVGIGQISSEVPQNLSASRPQDRQFILSSKKLLLSDSGFYLCALYPAEGHTEAFFGQGTRLTVV.